The present T cell receptor (beta chain) was sequenced within a study of blood T cell repertoires in COVID-19. Sequenced by immunoSEQ multiplex PCR; TCRdb stores in-frame clones only, minus some. The repertoire holds roughly 18,000 clones, over 60% seen once, with around 17% in the top ten. Germline V gives CDR1 MRHNA, CDR2 SNTAGT. The length of the CDR3 is 14 residues. Trimming stripped 4 bases from V and 4 bases from J, with 13 bases between. The clonotype comes from a man between 65 and 79 years old with COVID-19, enrolled during active disease. What was sequenced was peripheral blood. The rearrangement joins TRBV6-4 to TRBJ1-2; D might be TRBD1 (6 bases). The CDR3 DNA follows: TGTGCCAGCAGTGCCGCGACAGGTTCCTATGGCTACACCTTC. Its translation: CASSAATGSYGYTF.